One sample yielded the 20 T cell receptor beta chains listed below, sequenced in a study of cytomegalovirus exposure and HLA in healthy donors. Vbeta (60) and Jbeta (13) primers were used in the PCR. Sequencing was performed with immunoSEQ multiplex PCR; in TCRdb, only in-frame clones are kept and a portion is missing. The sample records about 150,000 clones, approximately 73% being singletons. Sequenced sample: PBMCs. The receptors were gathered from a woman aged 18-29 years in good health and CMV-seropositive.

The rearrangement uses TRBV4-1 and TRBJ2-5, with TRBD2 identical over 7 bases. Trimming took 4 bases from V and 2 from J; bases not matched to a gene: 13. The CDR3 totals 17 residues. CDR1 MGHRA and CDR2 YSYEKL come from the germline V gene. The CDR3 sequence: CASSPHGAGERQETQYF. CDR3 bases: TGCGCCAGCAGCCCTCACGGGGCGGGGGAGCGACAAGAGACCCAGTACTTC.

The chain joins TRBV9 to TRBJ2-5; 7 nucleotides line up with TRBD2. Per germline, CDR1 SGDLS and CDR2 YYNGEE. The J segment lost 4 bases and the V segment lost 3 bases, leaving 15 bases of the junction unmatched. The CDR3 extends over 17 amino acids. The CDR3 here is CASSERDYPFLGETQYF. CDR3 DNA sequence: TGTGCCAGCAGCGAACGGGACTACCCCTTTTTAGGAGAGACCCAGTACTTC. Full variable domain (outside the CDR3, taken from reference TRBV9 and TRBJ2-5): DSGVTQTPKHLITATGQRVTLRCSPRSGDLSVYWYQQSLDQGLQFLIQYYNGEERAKGNILERFSAQQFPDLHSELNLSSLELGDSALYFCASSERDYPFLGETQYFGPGTRLLVL.

The chain uses TRBV5-1 and TRBJ2-3; D may be TRBD2 (5 bases). The germline gives CDR1 SGHRS, CDR2 YFSETQ. With 5 bases removed from V and 0 bases from J, the gap between germline ends came to 10 bases. The CDR3 is made up of 14 amino acids. Here the CDR3 reads CASRQTGSTDTQYF. The CDR3 nucleotides are TGCGCCAGCAGGCAAACGGGGAGCACAGATACGCAGTATTTT.

In the case of this clone: Mismatch with germline at one junction end may stem from a read error. The rearrangement joins TRBV7-9 to TRBJ1-2, with D perhaps TRBD1 (6 bases). CDR1 SEHNR and CDR2 FQNEAQ come from the germline V gene (reference sequence). This CDR3 has 12 amino acids. The CDR3 sequence: CSSSGQNYGYTF. In DNA, the CDR3 is TGTTCCAGCAGTGGACAGAACTATGGCTACACCTTC.

The chain joins TRBV7-9 to TRBJ1-1, with D possibly being TRBD1 (6 bases). Germline V gene lookup returns CDR1 SEHNR and CDR2 FQNEAQ (reference sequence). This CDR3 spans 12 amino acids. V was shortened by 5 bases and J by 4 bases, with 8 bases between the two germline ends. CDR3 in DNA: TGTGCCAGCAGCCCAGGGGCCACTGAAGCTTTCTTT. Amino acid sequence: CASSPGATEAFF.

A few counts support this clone. The V call is TRBV7-9, the J call TRBJ1-4; the D gene is possibly TRBD1 (6 bases). V lost 2 bases to trimming and J lost 7 bases, with 11 bases between them. The CDR3 has 14 residues. CDR1 SEHNR and CDR2 FQNEAQ come from the germline V gene (reference sequence). DNA for the CDR3: TGTGCCAGCAGCTTACAGGGGAGGGGTGAAAAACTGTTTTTT. Residues: CASSLQGRGEKLFF.

The gene calls are TRBV14 and TRBJ1-6, with 9 bases that match TRBD1. The germline V gene has CDR1 SGHDN and CDR2 FVKESK. This CDR3 has 15 amino acids. V lost 1 base and J lost 10; bases outside the gene matches: 5. The CDR3: CASSQADRGGSPLHF. The CDR3 nucleotides read TGTGCCAGCAGCCAAGCGGACAGGGGAGGATCACCCCTCCACTTT.

V is TRBV9 and J is TRBJ2-2; 10 nucleotides line up with TRBD2. Germline trimming cut 3 bases from V and 6 bases from J; bases unmatched to any gene: 2. The CDR3 has 14 amino acids. Germline V CDR1 and CDR2: SGDLS, YYNGEE. This chain's CDR3 is CASSASGGAGELFF. The CDR3 nucleotides read TGTGCCAGCAGCGCGAGCGGGGGGGCCGGGGAGCTGTTTTTT.

This clone was seen more than once but under ten times. This CDR3 reads CASSFIRGGAGELFF. The CDR3 nucleotides read TGTGCCAGCAGCTTTATCCGCGGGGGGGCCGGGGAGCTGTTTTTT. The chain combines TRBV7-2 with TRBJ2-2, with TRBD2 matching 9 bases. Germline assignment: CDR1 SGHTA and CDR2 FQGNSA. This CDR3 contains 15 residues. The V and J ends lost 3 bases and 6 bases, in that order; junction bases with no gene match: 5.

This chain links TRBV5-5 with TRBJ2-2, with 12 positions matching TRBD2. Germline CDR1 reads SGHKS; CDR2 reads YYEKEE (reference sequence). The CDR3 totals 20 residues. J was trimmed by 4 bases and V by 0 bases; bases with no gene match: 13. CDR3: CASSLAWASGGGLGTGELFF. The CDR3 coding sequence is TGTGCCAGCAGCTTGGCCTGGGCTAGCGGGGGGGGACTGGGCACCGGGGAGCTGTTTTTT.

The chain is built from TRBV14 and TRBJ1-2; the D is unclear. The CDR3 has 13 amino acids. V lost 4 bases, J lost 6 bases, and 12 bases lay in between. Germline lookup yields CDR1 SGHDN and CDR2 FVKESK. This CDR3 reads CASSPRLSDGYTF. DNA for the CDR3: TGTGCCAGCAGCCCGCGGCTGAGCGATGGCTACACCTTC.

This sequence joins TRBV4-3 and TRBJ1-2, with 8 bases matching TRBD1. The CDR3 covers 14 residues. V lost 3 bases and J lost 2; bases outside the gene matches: 2. Per the germline V gene, CDR1 is LGHNA and CDR2 is YSLEER. In nucleotides, the CDR3 is TGCGCCAGCAGCCAGCGGACAGGGAACTATGGCTACACCTTC. It yields the protein CASSQRTGNYGYTF.

This clone was found a few times. CDR3: CASSSPRTGRRTEAFF. The CDR3, as DNA: TGTGCCAGCAGTTCCCCCCGTACAGGGAGAAGGACTGAAGCTTTCTTT. The chain joins TRBV11-2 to TRBJ1-1; D possibly corresponds to TRBD1 (6 bases). Deletions cut 6 bases from V and 5 bases from J, with 22 bases between. The germline V gene encodes CDR1 SGHAT and CDR2 FQNNGV. CDR3 length: 16 amino acids.

The CDR3 reads CASSYSRGDEQYF. As DNA, the CDR3 is TGTGCCAGCAGTTACTCCCGGGGGGACGAGCAGTACTTC. The rearrangement links TRBV6-6 to TRBJ2-7, with TRBD2 matching 7 bases. The CDR3 totals 13 residues. The ends lost 0 bases at V and 5 bases at J; junction bases unmatched: 1. Germline V gene sequence: CDR1 MNHNY, CDR2 SVGAGI (reference sequence).

This clone occurred a few times. The chain is built from TRBV7-2 and TRBJ2-7; 11 bases agree with TRBD2. The CDR3 totals 16 residues. V gave up 4 bases and J gave up 5 bases; unmatched junction bases: 10. Germline V gene sequence: CDR1 SGHTA, CDR2 FQGNSA. DNA of the CDR3: TGTGCCAGCAGCTCCCTAGCGGGGGGTCTTTCGAACGAGCAGTACTTC. This sequence encodes CASSSLAGGLSNEQYF.

The genes are TRBV10-3 and TRBJ1-2; no clear D. Germline CDR1 is ENHRY and CDR2 is SYGVKD. The CDR3 runs 12 residues. Trimming removed 7 bases from V and 0 bases from J, with 6 bases in between. The CDR3 here is CAITGSNYGYTF. For the CDR3, the DNA is TGTGCCATCACGGGGTCTAACTATGGCTACACCTTC.

This clone was found a few times. V is TRBV2 and J is TRBJ1-1; possibly TRBD1 for D (5 bases). The CDR3 length is 14 residues. CDR1 SNHLY and CDR2 FYNNEI come from the germline V gene. The DNA of the CDR3 is TGTCGGACCGGGGGGGTCTTTATGAACACTGAAGCTTTCTTT. Translated: CRTGGVFMNTEAFF.

The rearrangement joins TRBV5-1 to TRBJ2-2; no clear D gene. Germline CDR1 and CDR2: SGHRS and YFSETQ. The CDR3 has 14 amino acids. Trimming took off 7 bases at V and 0 bases at J, with 10 bases between the two ends. CDR3: CASLREPNTGELFF. As DNA, the CDR3 is TGCGCCAGCCTCCGAGAGCCGAACACCGGGGAGCTGTTTTTT.

This rearrangement joins TRBV6-6 to TRBJ1-5; D gene uncertain. Germline assignment: CDR1 MNHNY and CDR2 SVGAGI (reference sequence). Trimming removed 0 bases from V and 5 bases from J, with 8 bases in between. The length of the CDR3 is 14 residues. CDR3 loop: CASSYSIGDQPQHF. The CDR3 nucleotides are TGTGCCAGCAGTTACTCCATCGGGGATCAGCCCCAGCATTTT.

This clone came up once. One end of the junction varies from germline; a read error may be responsible. The V and J genes are TRBV10-3 and TRBJ1-6; tentative D call: TRBD1 (5 bases). This CDR3 has 13 amino acids. CDR1 is ENHRY, CDR2 SYGVKD, per germline. CDR3 bases: TGTGCCGTCAGGGAGGGTACGAGTTCACCCCTCCACTTT. Amino acid sequence: CAVREGTSSPLHF.